One T cell receptor (beta chain) is described in this entry. Sequencing was performed with immunoSEQ multiplex PCR; in TCRdb, only in-frame clones are kept and a portion is missing. The sample shows roughly 40,000 clones, about 95% of them seen only once. The data were taken from a study of T cell changes during pregnancy in multiple sclerosis. Trimming stripped 0 bases from V and 1 base from J, with 9 bases between. This CDR3 contains 15 residues. Germline CDR1 is SGHVS and CDR2 is FQNEAQ. The sample consisted of peripheral blood, taken in the third trimester of pregnancy. The sequence came from a female donor with multiple sclerosis, enrolled in a pregnancy study. The V and J genes are TRBV7-8 and TRBJ1-1, with a possible D match to TRBD1 (5 bases). CDR3 sequence: CASSLARTRNTEAFF. DNA of the CDR3: TGTGCCAGCAGCTTAGCAAGGACAAGGAACACTGAAGCTTTCTTT.